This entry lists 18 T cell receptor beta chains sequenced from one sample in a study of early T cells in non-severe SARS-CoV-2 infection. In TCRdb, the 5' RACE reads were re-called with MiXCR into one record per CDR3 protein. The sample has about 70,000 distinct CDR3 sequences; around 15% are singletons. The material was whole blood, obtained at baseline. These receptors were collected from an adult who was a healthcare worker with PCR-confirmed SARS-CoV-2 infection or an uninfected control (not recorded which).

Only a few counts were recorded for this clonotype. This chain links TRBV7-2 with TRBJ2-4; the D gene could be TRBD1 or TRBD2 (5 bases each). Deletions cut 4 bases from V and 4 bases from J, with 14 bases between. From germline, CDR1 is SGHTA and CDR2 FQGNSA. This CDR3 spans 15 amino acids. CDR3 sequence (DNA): TGTGCCAGCAGCTCCCCCCGGGACGGTAAAAACATTCAGTACTTC. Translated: CASSSPRDGKNIQYF. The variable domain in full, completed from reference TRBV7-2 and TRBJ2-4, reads GAGVSQSPSNKVTEKGKDVELRCDPISGHTALYWYRQSLGQGLEFLIYFQGNSAPDKSGLPSDRFSAERTGGSVSTLTIQRTQQEDSAVYLCASSSPRDGKNIQYFGAGTRLSVL.

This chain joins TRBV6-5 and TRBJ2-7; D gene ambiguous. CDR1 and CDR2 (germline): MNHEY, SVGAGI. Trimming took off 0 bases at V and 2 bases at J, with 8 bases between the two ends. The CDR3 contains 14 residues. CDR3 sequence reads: CASSYSNRAYEQYF. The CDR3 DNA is TGTGCCAGCAGTTACTCGAACCGTGCCTACGAGCAGTACTTC.

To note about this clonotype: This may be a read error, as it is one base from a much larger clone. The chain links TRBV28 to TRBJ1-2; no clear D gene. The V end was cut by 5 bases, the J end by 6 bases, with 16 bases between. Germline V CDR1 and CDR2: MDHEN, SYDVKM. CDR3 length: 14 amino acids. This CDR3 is CASSPRRSIHGYTF. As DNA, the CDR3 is TGTGCCAGCAGTCCCCGCAGGAGCATTCATGGCTACACCTTC.

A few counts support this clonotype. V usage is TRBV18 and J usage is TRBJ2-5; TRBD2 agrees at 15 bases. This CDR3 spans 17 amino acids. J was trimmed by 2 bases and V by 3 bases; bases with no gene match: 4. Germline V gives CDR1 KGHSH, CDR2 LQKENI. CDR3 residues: CASSPRTSGREQETQYF. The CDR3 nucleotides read TGTGCCAGCTCACCCCGGACTAGCGGGAGGGAGCAAGAGACCCAGTACTTC.

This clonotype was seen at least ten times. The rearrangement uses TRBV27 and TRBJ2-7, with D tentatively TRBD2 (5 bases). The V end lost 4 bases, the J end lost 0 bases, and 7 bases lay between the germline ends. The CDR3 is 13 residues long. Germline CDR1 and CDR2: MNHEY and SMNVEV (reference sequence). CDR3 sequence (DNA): TGTGCCAGCAGTTCGGGAACCTCCTACGAGCAGTACTTC. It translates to CASSSGTSYEQYF.

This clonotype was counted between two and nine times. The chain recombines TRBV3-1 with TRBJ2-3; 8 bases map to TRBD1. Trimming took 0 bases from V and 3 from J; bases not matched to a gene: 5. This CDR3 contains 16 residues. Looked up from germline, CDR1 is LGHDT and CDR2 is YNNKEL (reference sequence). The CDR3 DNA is TGTGCCAGCAGCCAAGAGGTGGACAGGGTAACAGATACGCAGTATTTT. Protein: CASSQEVDRVTDTQYF.

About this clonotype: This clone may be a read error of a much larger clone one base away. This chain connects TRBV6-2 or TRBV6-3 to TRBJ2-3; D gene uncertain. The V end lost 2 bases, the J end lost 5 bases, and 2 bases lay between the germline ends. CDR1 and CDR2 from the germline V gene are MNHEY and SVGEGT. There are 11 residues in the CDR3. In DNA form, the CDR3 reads TGTGCCAGCAGTTACCGAGATACGCAGTATTTT. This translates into CASSYRDTQYF.

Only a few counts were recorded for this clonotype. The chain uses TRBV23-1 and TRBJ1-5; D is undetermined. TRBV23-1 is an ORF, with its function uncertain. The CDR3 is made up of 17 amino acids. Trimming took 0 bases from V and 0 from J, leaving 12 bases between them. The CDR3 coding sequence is TGCGCCAGCAGTCAATCGGTGTCCAAGGGTAGCAATCAGCCCCAGCATTTT. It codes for CASSQSVSKGSNQPQHF.

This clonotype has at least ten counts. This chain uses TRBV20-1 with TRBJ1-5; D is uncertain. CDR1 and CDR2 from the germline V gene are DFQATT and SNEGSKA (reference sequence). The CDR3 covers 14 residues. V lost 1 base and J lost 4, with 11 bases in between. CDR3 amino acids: CSARGAVQNQPQHF. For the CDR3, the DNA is TGCAGTGCTAGAGGGGCTGTCCAAAATCAGCCCCAGCATTTT.

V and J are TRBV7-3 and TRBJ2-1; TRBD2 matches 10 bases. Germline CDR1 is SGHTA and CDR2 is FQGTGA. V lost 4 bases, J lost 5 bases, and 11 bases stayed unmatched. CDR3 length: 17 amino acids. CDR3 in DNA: TGTGCCAGCAGCTCACGGCCGGGACTAGCGCGAAACAATGAGCAGTTCTTC. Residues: CASSSRPGLARNNEQFF.

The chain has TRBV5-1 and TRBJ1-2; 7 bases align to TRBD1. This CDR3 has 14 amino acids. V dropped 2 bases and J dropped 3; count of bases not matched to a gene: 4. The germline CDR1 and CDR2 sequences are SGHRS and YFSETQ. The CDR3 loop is CASSLDREDYGYTF. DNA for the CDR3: TGCGCCAGCAGCTTAGACAGGGAGGACTATGGCTACACCTTC.

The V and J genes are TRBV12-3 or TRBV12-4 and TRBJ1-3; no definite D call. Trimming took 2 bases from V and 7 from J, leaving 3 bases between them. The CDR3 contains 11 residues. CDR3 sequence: CASSLQNTIYF. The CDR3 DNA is TGTGCCAGCAGTTTACAGAACACCATATATTTT.

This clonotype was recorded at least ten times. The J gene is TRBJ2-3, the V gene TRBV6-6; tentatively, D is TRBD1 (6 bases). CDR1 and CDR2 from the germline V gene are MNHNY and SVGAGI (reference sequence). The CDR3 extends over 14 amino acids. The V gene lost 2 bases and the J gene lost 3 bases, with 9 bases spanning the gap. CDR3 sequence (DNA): TGTGCCAGCAGTTACAGGGGGAAAACAGATACGCAGTATTTT. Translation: CASSYRGKTDTQYF.

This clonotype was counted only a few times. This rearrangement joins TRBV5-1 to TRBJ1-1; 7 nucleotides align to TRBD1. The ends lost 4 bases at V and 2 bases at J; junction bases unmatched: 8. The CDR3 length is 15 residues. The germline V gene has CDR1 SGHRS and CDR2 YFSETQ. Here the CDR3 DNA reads TGCGCCAGCAGCACTGAAGGGACAGCAAACACTGAAGCTTTCTTT. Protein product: CASSTEGTANTEAFF. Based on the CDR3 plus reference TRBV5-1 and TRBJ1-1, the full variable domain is KAGVTQTPRYLIKTRGQQVTLSCSPISGHRSVSWYQQTPGQGLQFLFEYFSETQRNKGNFPGRFSGRQFSNSRSEMNVSTLELGDSALYLCASSTEGTANTEAFFGQGTRLTVV.

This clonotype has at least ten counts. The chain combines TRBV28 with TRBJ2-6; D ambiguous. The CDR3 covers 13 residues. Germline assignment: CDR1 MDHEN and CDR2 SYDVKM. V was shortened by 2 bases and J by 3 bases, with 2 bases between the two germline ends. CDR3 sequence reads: CASSLNGANVLTF. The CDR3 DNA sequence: TGTGCCAGCAGTTTAAATGGGGCCAACGTCCTGACTTTC.

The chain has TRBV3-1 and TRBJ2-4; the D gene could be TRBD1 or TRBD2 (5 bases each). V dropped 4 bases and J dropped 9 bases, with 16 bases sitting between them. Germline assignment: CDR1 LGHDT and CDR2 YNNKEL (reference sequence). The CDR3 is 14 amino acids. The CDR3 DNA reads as TGTGCCAGCAGCCTTGGGGGAAGGGACGGCATTCAGTACTTC. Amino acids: CASSLGGRDGIQYF.

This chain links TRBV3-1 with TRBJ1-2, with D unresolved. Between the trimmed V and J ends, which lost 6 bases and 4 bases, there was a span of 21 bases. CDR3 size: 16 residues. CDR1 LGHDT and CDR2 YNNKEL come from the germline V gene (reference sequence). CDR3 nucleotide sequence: TGTGCCAGCAGACGAAATAACCGAGATAGCCTCTATGGCTACACCTTC. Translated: CASRRNNRDSLYGYTF. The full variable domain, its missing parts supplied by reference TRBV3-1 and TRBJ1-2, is DTAVSQTPKYLVTQMGNDKSIKCEQNLGHDTMYWYKQDSKKFLKIMFSYNNKELIINETVPNRFSPKSPDKAHLNLHINSLELGDSAVYFCASRRNNRDSLYGYTFGSGTRLTVV.

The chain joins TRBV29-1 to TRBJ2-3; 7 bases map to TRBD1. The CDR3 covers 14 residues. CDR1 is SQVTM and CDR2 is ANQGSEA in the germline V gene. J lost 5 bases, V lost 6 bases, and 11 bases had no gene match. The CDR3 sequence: CSVLGGPGVDTQYF. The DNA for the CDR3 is TGCAGCGTCCTAGGGGGCCCCGGGGTAGATACGCAGTATTTT.